The clone carrying this T cell receptor (beta chain) was seen a handful of times. Its specificity is unknown. Germline V gives CDR1 LGHNA, CDR2 YNFKEQ. Germline trimming cut 6 bases from V and 7 bases from J; bases unmatched to any gene: 17. The length of the CDR3 is 17 residues. This sample stems from a study of CD8 T cells in ankylosing spondylitis. General study findings and limits: The study identified a TCR beta motif of several highly homologous variants that appeared characteristic of ankylosing spondylitis blood.

Quantitative 5'-RACE with molecular barcodes produced the TCR beta libraries. One entry per CDR3 protein results from TCRdb running MiXCR on the 5' RACE reads. The table has 150,000 to 200,000 distinct CDR3 sequences, about a third seen once. Sequencing was done on a sample of synovial fluid, either unsorted or a sorted T cell fraction (not recorded which). The TCR comes from a male donor with ankylosing spondylitis. The chain is built from TRBV4-2 and TRBJ2-1; 8 bases map to TRBD2. CDR3 sequence: CASRPRASGRDGNEQFF. The CDR3 DNA reads TGTGCCAGCAGACCAAGAGCCTCCGGGAGGGATGGGAATGAGCAGTTCTTC.